The 18 T cell receptor beta chains below were found in one sample sequenced in a study of persistence of HIV-infected CD4 T cells. The immunoSEQ assay was version 4, run in survey mode. Clones were read by immunoSEQ multiplex PCR, and TCRdb kept only the in-frame ones, dropping some. The top ten clones hold more than 13% of a sample with about 40,000 clones, around three quarters of them seen once. Cells were stimulated with overlapping HIV-1 Gag 15-mer peptides. Sorted nonresponding memory CD4+ T cells were CD40L-negative, CD69-negative, CD45RO-high. For these TCRs, the target antigens are not known. Sequences were derived from CD4+ T cells sorted from PBMCs after approximately 19-hour stimulation, sampled from a patient who received antiretroviral therapy. Receptor source: an adult man with HIV who was CMV-seropositive.

The V call is TRBV6-1, the J call TRBJ2-1, with D maybe TRBD1 (5 bases). Trimming cost V 2 bases and J 3 bases, with 23 bases left between them. Per germline, CDR1 MNHNS and CDR2 SASEGT. The CDR3 is 19 residues long. CDR3 loop: CASSERTSRAGIIYNEQFF. The CDR3 region has the DNA TGTGCCAGCAGTGAACGTACCTCTAGGGCAGGGATTATCTACAATGAGCAGTTCTTC.

The chain couples TRBV19 to TRBJ2-6; D remains ambiguous. Germline V gene sequence: CDR1 LNHDA, CDR2 SQIVND (reference sequence). The CDR3 runs to 17 residues. V dropped 1 base and J dropped 0 bases, with 10 bases sitting between them. The CDR3 spells CASSIAQATSGANVLTF. In nucleotides, the CDR3 is TGTGCCAGTAGTATAGCCCAGGCCACCTCTGGGGCCAACGTCCTGACTTTC.

CDR3 in amino acids: CASSSTFTDTQYF. DNA of the CDR3: TGTGCCAGCAGCTCTACATTTACAGATACGCAGTATTTT. The gene calls are TRBV7-3 and TRBJ2-3; D not resolved. Germline V lookup: CDR1 SGHTA, CDR2 FQGTGA. CDR3 size: 13 residues. V dropped 4 bases and J dropped 3 bases, with 8 bases sitting between them. The whole variable domain, remainder taken from reference TRBV7-3 and TRBJ2-3, is GAGVSQTPSNKVTEKGKYVELRCDPISGHTALYWYRQSLGQGPEFLIYFQGTGAADDSGLPNDRFFAVRPEGSVSTLKIQRTERGDSAVYLCASSSTFTDTQYFGPGTRLTVL.

The CDR3, as DNA: TGCGCCAGCAGCCAAGATCGCGCCTCTGGGGCCAACGTCCTGACTTTC. This encodes CASSQDRASGANVLTF. V usage is TRBV4-1 and J usage is TRBJ2-6; unclear D gene. Trimming left V 0 bases short and J 0 bases short, with 6 bases between. Germline-derived CDR1 and CDR2 are MGHRA and YSYEKL. This CDR3 region has 16 residues.

This sequence joins TRBV27 and TRBJ1-2, with 8 bases fitting TRBD1. Germline loops: CDR1 MNHEY, CDR2 SMNVEV (reference sequence). V shed 3 bases, J shed 2 bases, and the junction held 2 bases outside the gene matches. The CDR3 is 14 amino acids. The CDR3 protein is CASSLTGDNYGYTF. CDR3 coding DNA: TGTGCCAGCAGTTTGACAGGGGACAACTATGGCTACACCTTC.

The V gene is TRBV29-1, the J gene TRBJ1-2, with D perhaps matching TRBD1 (5 bases). Germline CDR1 SQVTM, CDR2 ANQGSEA. The CDR3 runs to 15 residues. Trimming pared 0 bases from V and 7 bases from J, leaving 18 bases between. The CDR3: CSVEDLRTILSGYTF. CDR3 DNA sequence: TGCAGCGTTGAAGATCTGAGGACAATTCTTTCTGGCTACACCTTC.

This chain connects TRBV11-3 to TRBJ2-1; tentative D call: TRBD1 (5 bases). Per germline, CDR1 SGHNT and CDR2 YENEEA. The CDR3 length is 13 residues. V was shortened by 0 bases and J by 5 bases, with 5 bases between the two germline ends. This CDR3 is CASSLDRDNEQFF. The CDR3 DNA reads TGTGCCAGCAGCTTAGACAGGGACAATGAGCAGTTCTTC.

The chain has TRBV3-1 (or the pseudogene TRBV3-2) and TRBJ1-4, with no clear D. Trimming took 5 bases from V and 0 from J, leaving 16 bases between them. The CDR3 contains 17 residues. Germline V CDR1 and CDR2: LGHDT, YNNKEL (reference sequence). The CDR3 coding sequence is TGTGCCAGCAGCTCCATGCTGAGGTCCACAACTAATGAAAAACTGTTTTTT. Its protein product is CASSSMLRSTTNEKLFF.

The rearrangement uses TRBV6-6 and TRBJ2-3, with TRBD2 identical over 12 bases. V lost 9 bases, J lost 8 bases, and 18 bases stayed unmatched. This CDR3 is 17 amino acids long. Germline CDR1 reads MNHNY; CDR2 reads SVGAGI (reference sequence). The CDR3 DNA is TGTGCCAGTAGTCGACTAGCGGGAGCCGAGGACAGAGCTACGCAGTATTTT. It codes for CASSRLAGAEDRATQYF.

This chain uses TRBV30 with TRBJ1-4, with D uncertain. CDR1 is GTSNPN and CDR2 is SVGIG in the germline V gene (reference sequence). V was cut by 2 bases and J by 8 bases, with 18 bases left in between. The CDR3 has 15 residues. This CDR3 reads CAWSPTPFNWEKLFF. The CDR3 DNA sequence: TGTGCCTGGAGTCCCACACCTTTCAATTGGGAAAAACTGTTTTTT.

In its sample, this clone was seen a few times. This chain connects TRBV9 to TRBJ2-3; D not resolved. V lost 4 bases and J 2 bases, leaving 5 bases between the germline ends. The germline V gene has CDR1 SGDLS and CDR2 YYNGEE. The CDR3 contains 12 residues. The CDR3 DNA reads TGTGCCAGCAGCCCCCACACAGATACGCAGTATTTT. This sequence encodes CASSPHTDTQYF.

The rearrangement joins TRBV19 to TRBJ2-3, with 8 bases aligning to TRBD2. Germline V lookup: CDR1 LNHDA, CDR2 SQIVND (reference sequence). J gave up 0 bases and V 7 bases, and 9 bases lay outside the gene matches. This CDR3 spans 16 amino acids. CDR3 in DNA: TGTGCCAGTAACTACCGTAGCGGGGCTAGCACAGATACGCAGTATTTT. Protein sequence: CASNYRSGASTDTQYF.

CDR3 residues: CASSQSFLGQGGEQYF. The CDR3 bases are TGCGCCAGCAGTCAATCGTTTTTGGGACAGGGGGGAGAGCAGTACTTC. This chain uses TRBV23-1 with TRBJ2-7; 11 bases are a match to TRBD1. TRBV23-1 is classed as an ORF, of uncertain function. The V gene end was trimmed by 0 bases and the J gene end by 7 bases; junction bases not matched to a gene: 8. CDR3 size: 16 residues.

This clone was seen a handful of times. The chain couples TRBV12-3 or TRBV12-4 to TRBJ2-3; D uncertain. V was cut by 0 bases and J by 5 bases, with 0 bases left in between. CDR3 size: 11 residues. CDR3 residues: CASSLADTQYF. The CDR3 coding sequence is TGTGCCAGCAGTTTAGCAGATACGCAGTATTTT.

This rearrangement joins TRBV2 to TRBJ2-1; D is undetermined. The germline CDR1 and CDR2 sequences are SNHLY and FYNNEI. The CDR3 totals 10 residues. The germline V and J ends were trimmed by 5 bases and 7 bases, with 3 bases remaining between them. CDR3 nucleotides: TGTGCCAGCAGTCAGAATGAGCAGTTCTTC. Residues: CASSQNEQFF.

This clone is labeled medium-sized. This chain connects TRBV5-6 to TRBJ2-7; TRBD1 matches at 9 bases. Germline CDR1 reads SGHDT; CDR2 reads YYEEEE. Trimming removed 4 bases from V and 6 bases from J; junction bases left unmatched: 11. This CDR3 is 15 amino acids long. The DNA for the CDR3 is TGTGCCAGCAGCGAACAGGGACAGGGCCCCGGCGAGCAGTACTTC. As protein: CASSEQGQGPGEQYF.

The CDR3: CASSLSEKLFF. Here the CDR3 DNA reads TGTGCCAGCAGCTTGTCGGAAAAACTGTTTTTT. The chain is built from TRBV5-6 and TRBJ1-4; D is undetermined. There are 11 residues in the CDR3. Trimming removed 1 base from V and 8 bases from J, with 3 bases in between. The germline CDR1 and CDR2 sequences are SGHDT and YYEEEE.

The genes are TRBV15 and TRBJ1-2, with TRBD1 matching over 10 bases. J gave up 8 bases and V 3 bases, and 6 bases lay outside the gene matches. There are 14 residues in the CDR3. The germline CDR1 and CDR2 sequences are LNHNV and YYDKDF (reference sequence). The chain's CDR3 is CATSSRGQGDGYTF. The CDR3 DNA is TGTGCCACCAGCAGCCGCGGACAGGGGGACGGCTACACCTTC.